Each of the 28 T cell receptor beta chains below was sequenced from the same sample in a study of blood T cell repertoires in COVID-19. The repertoire was sequenced with immunoSEQ multiplex PCR; TCRdb's copy has only in-frame clones and lacks some. The sample consists of approximately 300,000 clones, 85% to 90% of them appearing once. The sample was peripheral blood. All receptors come from a woman aged 35 to 49 with acute or convalescent COVID-19.

The chain uses TRBV2 and TRBJ2-7; perhaps TRBD1 as D (6 bases). The V and J ends lost 1 base and 3 bases respectively, with 7 bases between them. Germline-derived CDR1 and CDR2 are SNHLY and FYNNEI. The CDR3 is 13 amino acids. CDR3 region: CASSEDRDYEQYV. CDR3 DNA sequence: TGTGCCAGCAGTGAAGACAGGGACTACGAGCAGTACGTC.

This chain connects TRBV7-2 to TRBJ2-3; D possibly corresponds to TRBD2 (6 bases). Trimming took off 5 bases at V and 0 bases at J, with 15 bases between the two ends. The CDR3 spans 16 residues. The germline V gene has CDR1 SGHTA and CDR2 FQGNSA. The CDR3 DNA sequence: TGTGCCAGCAGCGGAACCCCGGGGACTAGCACAGATACGCAGTATTTT. It specifies CASSGTPGTSTDTQYF.

The chain has TRBV30 and TRBJ2-1; 7 positions match TRBD1. The CDR3 has 16 amino acids. V shed 1 base and J 0 bases; nucleotides not matched to a gene: 6. Germline V lookup: CDR1 GTSNPN, CDR2 SVGIG (reference sequence). CDR3 nucleotides: TGTGCCTGGAGTGACCCGACAGGGATCTCCTACAATGAGCAGTTCTTC. This encodes CAWSDPTGISYNEQFF.

The J gene is TRBJ1-1, the V gene TRBV7-2; 9 positions match TRBD1. The CDR3 spans 15 residues. J was trimmed by 3 bases and V by 4 bases; bases with no gene match: 6. CDR1 is SGHTA and CDR2 is FQGNSA in the germline V gene. The CDR3 DNA reads as TGTGCCAGCAGCTCCAACAGGGGGCGGGACACTGAAGCTTTCTTT. Protein sequence: CASSSNRGRDTEAFF.

In this sample, this clone turned up once. The rearrangement joins TRBV27 to TRBJ1-1; TRBD1 matches 9 bases. The J segment lost 4 bases and the V segment lost 4 bases, leaving 1 base of the junction unmatched. From germline, CDR1 is MNHEY and CDR2 SMNVEV (reference sequence). The CDR3 is made up of 13 amino acids. The CDR3 loop is CASSSGQGTEAFF. For the CDR3, the DNA is TGTGCCAGCAGTTCGGGACAGGGCACTGAAGCTTTCTTT.

The V gene is TRBV2, the J gene TRBJ1-5, with 9 bases identical to TRBD1. Germline CDR1 is SNHLY and CDR2 is FYNNEI. Germline trimming cut 8 bases from V and 4 bases from J; bases unmatched to any gene: 3. The CDR3 length is 13 residues. CDR3 amino acids: CASAGQGNQPQHF. DNA for the CDR3: TGTGCCAGCGCGGGACAGGGAAATCAGCCCCAGCATTTT. Variable domain in full (rest from reference TRBV2 and TRBJ1-5): EPEVTQTPSHQVTQMGQEVILRCVPISNHLYFYWYRQILGQKVEFLVSFYNNEISEKSEIFDDQFSVERPDGSNFTLKIRSTKLEDSAMYFCASAGQGNQPQHFGDGTRLSIL.

The chain uses TRBV27 and TRBJ2-1; D is possibly TRBD2 (5 bases). Germline lookup yields CDR1 MNHEY and CDR2 SMNVEV (reference sequence). V dropped 1 base and J dropped 7 bases, with 11 bases sitting between them. The CDR3 runs to 14 residues. The CDR3 is CASSLLVGGNEQFF. The CDR3 DNA follows: TGTGCCAGCAGTTTATTAGTCGGAGGTAATGAGCAGTTCTTC.

V usage is TRBV5-1 and J usage is TRBJ2-1, with 11 bases identical to TRBD2. The CDR3 consists of 18 residues. Germline CDR1 and CDR2: SGHRS and YFSETQ. Losses at the gene ends were 0 bases for V and 1 base for J; bases not matched to a gene: 6. The DNA of the CDR3 is TGCGCCAGCAGCTTGGTTAGCGGGGGGGCCAGGTCCTACAATGAGCAGTTCTTC. Encoded protein: CASSLVSGGARSYNEQFF.

J is TRBJ1-5 and V is TRBV6-5; a possible D gene is TRBD1 (5 bases). Trimming left V 6 bases short and J 0 bases short, with 12 bases between. CDR3 length: 15 residues. Per germline, CDR1 MNHEY and CDR2 SVGAGI. The CDR3 here is CASSSRGYSNQPQHF. CDR3 nucleotide sequence: TGTGCCAGCAGCTCACGGGGGTATAGCAATCAGCCCCAGCATTTT.

This clone was observed once. V is TRBV9 and J is TRBJ1-1; D gene ambiguous. The germline CDR1 and CDR2 sequences are SGDLS and YYNGEE. V lost 0 bases and J 0 bases, leaving 6 bases between the germline ends. The CDR3 runs to 14 residues. The DNA of the CDR3 is TGTGCCAGCAGCGTAGAAGTAGTGAACACTGAAGCTTTCTTT. Translating gives CASSVEVVNTEAFF.

The gene calls are TRBV19 and TRBJ1-5, with TRBD1 matching over 9 bases. CDR1 is LNHDA, CDR2 SQIVND, per germline (reference sequence). With 7 bases clipped from V and 4 bases from J, the junction kept 8 bases outside the gene matches. This CDR3 spans 15 amino acids. DNA for the CDR3: TGTGCCAGTAAGAACCGGGACAGGGAAAATCAGCCCCAGCATTTT. Translated, it gives CASKNRDRENQPQHF.

Concerning this clone itself: The same CDR3 is also encoded by other DNA sequences in this sample. V and J are TRBV3-1 (or the pseudogene TRBV3-2) and TRBJ1-1, with D possibly matching TRBD1 (5 bases). Germline CDR1 reads LGHDT; CDR2 reads YNNKEL (reference sequence). The CDR3 runs to 12 residues. Trimming removed 1 base at V and 9 bases at J, with 9 bases between. CDR3 sequence: CASSQGRAKAFF. CDR3 bases: TGTGCCAGCAGCCAAGGCAGGGCAAAAGCTTTCTTT.

This clone was seen more than once but under ten times. J is TRBJ1-6 and V is TRBV18; D unresolved. Germline V gene lookup returns CDR1 KGHSH and CDR2 LQKENI. Trimming shortened V by 3 bases and J by 0 bases, and 6 bases separated the two germline ends. The length of the CDR3 is 15 residues. The CDR3 DNA reads as TGTGCCAGCTCACCGGGCAGCTCCTATAATTCACCCCTCCACTTT. Amino acid sequence: CASSPGSSYNSPLHF.

The chain employs TRBV30 and TRBJ1-2, with a tentative D call TRBD1 (6 bases). The ends were cut back, 2 bases at V and 5 bases at J, with 15 bases in the middle. Germline assignment: CDR1 GTSNPN and CDR2 SVGIG (reference sequence). CDR3 size: 14 residues. CDR3 protein: CAWSPPGGRYGYTF. CDR3 nucleotides: TGTGCCTGGAGTCCCCCGGGGGGCCGATATGGCTACACCTTC. The complete variable domain, with remaining parts taken from reference TRBV30 and TRBJ1-2, reads SQTIHQWPATLVQPVGSPLSLECTVEGTSNPNLYWYRQAAGRGLQLLFYSVGIGQISSEVPQNLSASRPQDRQFILSSKKLLLSDSGFYLCAWSPPGGRYGYTFGSGTRLTVV.

This chain connects TRBV19 to TRBJ1-1, with unresolved D. Germline V lookup: CDR1 LNHDA, CDR2 SQIVND (reference sequence). The V end lost 0 bases, the J end lost 4 bases, and 9 bases lay between the germline ends. This CDR3 has 14 residues. CDR3 loop: CASSIDWGGTEAFF. Here the CDR3 DNA reads TGTGCCAGTAGTATAGATTGGGGAGGCACTGAAGCTTTCTTT.

V is TRBV1 and J is TRBJ2-7; TRBD1, the table's D call, lacks a check against the DNA. TRBV1 is designated a pseudogene. The CDR3 is 18 residues long. CDR3 bases: TGCACCAGCAGCCACTCGTTAGGACAGGCTTTGAGCTCCTACGAGCAGTACGTC. Protein sequence: CTSSHSLGQALSSYEQYV.

With regard to this clone: The same CDR3 can be traced to other DNA sequences in this sample. J is TRBJ1-2 and V is TRBV20-1; D call uncertain. Trimming removed 2 bases at V and 4 bases at J, with 5 bases between. The CDR3 is 11 residues long. Germline assignment: CDR1 DFQATT and CDR2 SNEGSKA (reference sequence). CDR3 nucleotide sequence: TGCAGTGCTAGACGAGGCTATGGCTACACCTTC. Translating gives CSARRGYGYTF.

V is TRBV18 and J is TRBJ1-6; D is uncertain. CDR3 length: 15 residues. Germline CDR1 and CDR2: KGHSH and LQKENI. Trimming cost V 3 bases and J 5 bases, with 11 bases left between them. The CDR3 sequence is CASSPREGDNSPLHF. The CDR3 DNA reads as TGTGCCAGCTCACCGCGGGAGGGAGATAATTCACCCCTCCACTTT.

The chain combines TRBV7-6 with TRBJ2-2; D not certain. Trimming left V 1 base short and J 1 base short, with 7 bases between. The V gene's germline CDR1 is SGHVS and CDR2 FNYEAQ. CDR3 length: 15 amino acids. The CDR3 region has the DNA TGTGCCAGCAGCTTAGGTTTCGGGAACACCGGGGAGCTGTTTTTT. Its translation is CASSLGFGNTGELFF. Full variable domain (rest looked up from reference TRBV7-6 and TRBJ2-2): GAGVSQSPRYKVTKRGQDVALRCDPISGHVSLYWYRQALGQGPEFLTYFNYEAQQDKSGLPNDRFSAERPEGSISTLTIQRTEQRDSAMYRCASSLGFGNTGELFFGEGSRLTVL.

The J gene is TRBJ1-6, the V gene TRBV5-1, with 11 positions matching TRBD1. Per the germline V gene, CDR1 is SGHRS and CDR2 is YFSETQ. V lost 5 bases, J lost 9 bases, and 7 bases stayed unmatched. The CDR3 has 15 residues. The CDR3 DNA reads TGCGCCAGCAGACCTGGACAGGGGGCGAGTTCACCCCTCCACTTT. Its protein is CASRPGQGASSPLHF.

This clone was observed a single time. The rearrangement uses TRBV19 and TRBJ2-1, with 9 bases aligning to TRBD1. Germline loops: CDR1 LNHDA, CDR2 SQIVND (reference sequence). V gave up 7 bases and J gave up 13 bases; unmatched junction bases: 11. The CDR3 totals 13 residues. This chain's CDR3 is CASKIQGASPQFF. The CDR3 bases are TGTGCCAGTAAAATACAGGGGGCGAGCCCTCAGTTCTTC.

V gene TRBV6-5 combines with J gene TRBJ2-5; D gene unclear. Germline CDR1 and CDR2: MNHEY and SVGAGI. CDR3 length: 15 amino acids. Trimming pared 7 bases from V and 2 bases from J, leaving 17 bases between. Written as DNA, the CDR3 is TGTGCCAGCATCTCTAACGCAAGAGTACAAGAGACCCAGTACTTC. Encoded protein: CASISNARVQETQYF.

This clone was seen a single time. V gene TRBV10-3 combines with J gene TRBJ1-1, with D perhaps matching TRBD1 (6 bases). Germline values: CDR1 ENHRY, CDR2 SYGVKD. V was cut by 0 bases and J by 0 bases, with 11 bases left in between. The CDR3 loop spans 16 amino acids. The CDR3 DNA is TGTGCCATCAGTGAGTCGAGGGGGTCCCTGAACACTGAAGCTTTCTTT. This codes for CAISESRGSLNTEAFF.

The chain is built from TRBV24-1 and TRBJ2-1, with 8 positions matching TRBD1. V lost 4 bases, J lost 10 bases, and 14 bases stayed unmatched. Germline V gene lookup returns CDR1 KGHDR and CDR2 SFDVKD. The CDR3 spans 16 residues. The CDR3 DNA sequence: TGTGCCACCAGTGAATCTGCTGCGGACAGGGCTGGAGAGCAGTTCTTC. Its protein product is CATSESAADRAGEQFF.

The gene calls are TRBV19 and TRBJ2-2, with a tentative D call TRBD2 (5 bases). In germline, CDR1 is LNHDA, CDR2 SQIVND (reference sequence). V lost 6 bases, J lost 1 base, and 9 bases lay in between. This CDR3 has 14 amino acids. CDR3 sequence reads: CASRAAQNTGELFF. In nucleotides, the CDR3 is TGTGCCAGTAGAGCGGCACAGAACACCGGGGAGCTGTTTTTT.

The V gene is TRBV9, the J gene TRBJ2-2; a weak D match, TRBD1 (6 bases). CDR3 length equals 15 residues. Germline loops: CDR1 SGDLS, CDR2 YYNGEE. Trimming shortened V by 4 bases and J by 0 bases, and 10 bases separated the two germline ends. This chain's CDR3 is CASSQRGTNTGELFF. DNA for the CDR3: TGTGCCAGCAGCCAGAGGGGGACGAACACCGGGGAGCTGTTTTTT.

The chain recombines TRBV11-2 with TRBJ1-6, with D hard to call. Trimming took off 0 bases at V and 6 bases at J, with 15 bases between the two ends. The CDR3 has 17 amino acids. Per the germline V gene, CDR1 is SGHAT and CDR2 is FQNNGV. The DNA of the CDR3 is TGTGCCAGCAGCTTAGAAGGTGGCGGCAGTCCTAATTCACCCCTCCACTTT. Protein sequence: CASSLEGGGSPNSPLHF. Full variable domain (rest looked up from reference TRBV11-2 and TRBJ1-6): EAGVAQSPRYKIIEKRQSVAFWCNPISGHATLYWYQQILGQGPKLLIQFQNNGVVDDSQLPKDRFSAERLKGVDSTLKIQPAKLEDSAVYLCASSLEGGGSPNSPLHFGNGTRLTVT.

This chain links TRBV4-1 with TRBJ1-6; tentatively, D is TRBD1 (6 bases). Trimming removed 4 bases at V and 4 bases at J, with 14 bases between. Germline CDR1 reads MGHRA; CDR2 reads YSYEKL. This CDR3 is built from 16 residues. The CDR3, as DNA: TGCGCCAGCAGCCTACAGGACAGAGGATATAATTCACCCCTCCACTTT. It codes for CASSLQDRGYNSPLHF.